This T cell receptor beta chain was recovered during a study of blood T cell repertoires in COVID-19. About the research overall: Italy, Spain and the United States were the sources of the convalescent and acute COVID-19 samples. In each case, the material was cDNA or gDNA derived from T cells, B-cell-depleted T cells, or PBMCs.

As processed by the authors: Amplification with reference gene primers provided the estimates of nucleated cell counts. Here immunoSEQ multiplex PCR was the method, and the copy in TCRdb shows in-frame clones only, minus some. The DNA was the basis for D and trimming; V, J and clone size are from that table. The table has 55,000 to 90,000 clones, 70% to 90% seen once. CDR3 size: 15 residues. The V segment lost 4 bases and the J segment 0 bases; nucleotides outside the gene matches: 4. Germline-derived CDR1 and CDR2 are LNHDA and SQIVND (reference sequence). The TCR comes from a man between 65 and 85 years old with active COVID-19. J is TRBJ1-2 and V is TRBV19, with 8 bases matching TRBD1. Material: peripheral blood. The CDR3 bases are TGTGCCAGTAGTACCCAGGGGGCTGCTAACTATGGCTACACCTTC. Protein: CASSTQGAANYGYTF.